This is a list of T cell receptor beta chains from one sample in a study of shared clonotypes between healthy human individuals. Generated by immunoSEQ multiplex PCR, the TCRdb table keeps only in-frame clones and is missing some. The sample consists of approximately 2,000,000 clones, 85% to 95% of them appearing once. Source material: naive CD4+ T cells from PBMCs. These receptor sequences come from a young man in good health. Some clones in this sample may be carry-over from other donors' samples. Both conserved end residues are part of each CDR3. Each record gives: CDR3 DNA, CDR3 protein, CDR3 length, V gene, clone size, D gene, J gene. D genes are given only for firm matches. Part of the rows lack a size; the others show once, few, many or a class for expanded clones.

TGTGCCAGCAGTTACGTGCAGGGAGGGACCGGGGAGCTGTTTTTT CASSYVQGGTGELFF 15 TRBV2 NA TRBD2 TRBJ2-2
TGTGCCAGCAGCCCTCGACTAGCGGGCCTACCGGGGGATCCTTACGAGCAGTACTTC CASSPRLAGLPGDPYEQYF 19 TRBV7-2 NA TRBD2 TRBJ2-7
TGCGCCAGCAGTCAGGGGGGGACAACGAACTACGAGCAGTACTTC CASSQGGTTNYEQYF 15 TRBV23-1 once NA TRBJ2-7
TGTGCCTACAGGGGGGCTAGCGGGAAGTTAAGAGATACGCAGTATTTT CAYRGASGKLRDTQYF 16 TRBV30 NA NA TRBJ2-3
TGTGCCAGCAGCAAGGGACAGGGGACAGACTATGGCTACACCTTC CASSKGQGTDYGYTF 15 TRBV5-4 NA TRBD1 TRBJ1-2
TGTGCCAGCAGTTTATTCCATGAGTGGGACACCAACCTAGGTCGAGAGACCCAGTACTTC CASSLFHEWDTNLGRETQYF 20 TRBV28 NA NA TRBJ2-5
TGTGCCAGCAGCGTAGTGGTGAGGGACAGGGGGGCTGAAGCTTTCTTT CASSVVVRDRGAEAFF 16 TRBV9 NA TRBD1 TRBJ1-1
TGTGCCACCGAGGGGGAAGATACGCAGTATTTT CATEGEDTQYF 11 TRBV7-9 NA NA TRBJ2-3
TGCGCCAGCAGCTTGTCTAGCGGGAGGGAAGAGACCCAGTACTTC CASSLSSGREETQYF 15 TRBV5-1 NA TRBD2 TRBJ2-5
TGTGCCAGCAGCCAAGTCGGGACAGGGGGACAGTTGGGTCAGCCCCAGCATTTT CASSQVGTGGQLGQPQHF 18 TRBV4-2 NA TRBD1 TRBJ1-5
TGTGCCACCAGCACAGGGGGATCTGGGGCCAACGTCCTGACTTTC CATSTGGSGANVLTF 15 TRBV15 NA TRBD1 TRBJ2-6
TGTGCCAGCAGATCCCCGGGACAGGGGGCAGATACGCAGTATTTT CASRSPGQGADTQYF 15 TRBV28 NA TRBD1 TRBJ2-3
TGTGCCTGGAAGACTAACACAGATACGCAGTATTTT CAWKTNTDTQYF 12 TRBV30 NA NA TRBJ2-3
TGTGCCAGTCGACAGGGGCAGGAGACCCAGTACTTC CASRQGQETQYF 12 TRBV19 NA TRBD1 TRBJ2-5
TGTGCCAGCAGCTTAGGGGGTATTACAGATACGCAGTATTTT CASSLGGITDTQYF 14 TRBV11-1 NA NA TRBJ2-3
TGTGCCAGCAGCTTGGGGTCCCGAGGGGAATTCTTC CASSLGSRGEFF 12 TRBV7-2 NA NA TRBJ2-1
TGTGCCAGCAGCTCGGCTTACCAGGGGCTCGAGCAGTACTTC CASSSAYQGLEQYF 14 TRBV5-5 NA NA TRBJ2-7
TGTGCCAGCAAGGGGGAGGGAGAGACCCAGTACTTC CASKGEGETQYF 12 TRBV2 NA NA TRBJ2-5
TGTGCCAGCTCGTACGACGGAGGGGTTCAGCCCCAGCATTTT CASSYDGGVQPQHF 14 TRBV18 NA NA TRBJ1-5
TGTGCCAGTAAGGCCGGAGGGCAGGCTCAAGAGACCCAGTACTTC CASKAGGQAQETQYF 15 TRBV19 NA NA TRBJ2-5
TGTGCCAGCAGCCGACAGAACTATGGCTACACCTTC CASSRQNYGYTF 12 TRBV2 NA NA TRBJ1-2
TGTGCCAGCAGCTCACTAGCGGGAGCCTACAATGAGCAGTTCTTC CASSSLAGAYNEQFF 15 TRBV7-2 NA TRBD2 TRBJ2-1
TGCGCCAGCGGAGGCGGGACGACCTACAATGAGCAGTTCTTC CASGGGTTYNEQFF 14 TRBV5-1 NA NA TRBJ2-1
TGTGCTAGTGGTTTTGGGGGGATCCAAGAGACCCAGTACTTC CASGFGGIQETQYF 14 TRBV12-5 once NA TRBJ2-5
TGTGCCAGTAGTATTACCTACGGGACTAGCCCCTACGAGCAGTACTTC CASSITYGTSPYEQYF 16 TRBV19 NA TRBD2 TRBJ2-7
TGTGCCAGCAGCCCGACCTTTCCAGACTATGGCTACACCTTC CASSPTFPDYGYTF 14 TRBV7-9 NA NA TRBJ1-2
TGTGCCAGCAGCCCGGGCCGGACAGGGTGGACCGGGGAGCTGTTTTTT CASSPGRTGWTGELFF 16 TRBV7-9 NA TRBD1 TRBJ2-2
TGTGCCAGCAGCTACCAAAGCTCTGGGGCCAACGTCCTGACTTTC CASSYQSSGANVLTF 15 TRBV5-4 NA NA TRBJ2-6
TGCGCCAGCAGCCTGTGGACAGGGGAAGAGACCCAGTACTTC CASSLWTGEETQYF 14 TRBV5-1 NA TRBD1 TRBJ2-5
TGCGCCAGCAGCTTGGTGCCACAGGGGAAGGGGGTCTTT CASSLVPQGKGVF 13 TRBV5-1 NA TRBD1 TRBJ1-1
TGCAGCGCCGCCCAGAGCTCTGGGGCCAACGTCCTGACTTTC CSAAQSSGANVLTF 14 TRBV29-1 NA NA TRBJ2-6
TGCGCCAGCAGCCAAGATCTCGGGCTTACAGATACGCAGTATTTT CASSQDLGLTDTQYF 15 TRBV4-1 NA NA TRBJ2-3
TGTGCCAGCTCACCACCAACCTCCGATTCCTCCTACAATGAGCAGTTCTTC CASSPPTSDSSYNEQFF 17 TRBV18 NA NA TRBJ2-1
TGTGCCAGCAGCTTAGGGACTAGCCCACTCACAGATACGCAGTATTTT CASSLGTSPLTDTQYF 16 TRBV11-1 once TRBD2 TRBJ2-3
TGTGCCAGCAGTCCGGTAGGGGACACTGAAGCTTTCTTT CASSPVGDTEAFF 13 TRBV6-5 once NA TRBJ1-1
TGCAGTGCTACCGTGCCCCGTGGCTACACCTTC CSATVPRGYTF 11 TRBV20-1 NA NA TRBJ1-2
TGTGCCTGGAGTGTATCTCCCAGGGGGAAGGGCGAGCAGTACTTC CAWSVSPRGKGEQYF 15 TRBV30 NA TRBD1 TRBJ2-7
TGTGCCAGCAGTTTAAAGGCGTCTCTGGGCACCGGGGAGCTGTTTTTT CASSLKASLGTGELFF 16 TRBV27 NA NA TRBJ2-2
TGTGCCAGCAGCTTACCCCCTCGAGATACGCAGTATTTT CASSLPPRDTQYF 13 TRBV7-2 NA NA TRBJ2-3
TGCGCCAGCAGCTTGGTGGGGGTTACTGGAAACACCATATATTTT CASSLVGVTGNTIYF 15 TRBV5-1 NA NA TRBJ1-3
TGCGCCAGCAGCTTCCCCCCTTCGGGGCGGTCAGAGACCCAGTACTTC CASSFPPSGRSETQYF 16 TRBV5-1 NA NA TRBJ2-5
TGTGCCAGCAGTGGATTTGGTGACACCATATATTTT CASSGFGDTIYF 12 TRBV2 NA NA TRBJ1-3
TGTGCCAGCAGCTTAGCGGGGCTGGCGAAGCAGTTCTTC CASSLAGLAKQFF 13 TRBV7-9 once NA TRBJ2-1
TGCGCCAGCAGCTACTCCGGGATGGTAGCGGGAGGTCGGAATGAGCAGTTCTTC CASSYSGMVAGGRNEQFF 18 TRBV5-1 NA TRBD2 TRBJ2-1
TGTGCCAGCGCCAGGGGCCTTAATGAAAAACTGTTTTTT CASARGLNEKLFF 13 TRBV10-3 NA NA TRBJ1-4
TGTGCCAGCAGCCATCTCCGCGGGAGCTTGGGGGAGACCCAGTACTTC CASSHLRGSLGETQYF 16 TRBV14 NA TRBD2 TRBJ2-5
TGTGCCAGCAGCCCCGGACCAGGAACCTACGAGCAGTACTTC CASSPGPGTYEQYF 14 TRBV7-9 NA NA TRBJ2-7
TGTGCCAGCAGCGAAGGGACAGACTACGAGCAGTACTTC CASSEGTDYEQYF 13 TRBV6-1 NA TRBD1 TRBJ2-7
TGTGCCTGGAGCAGTCCGGGGGTGGACTATGGCTACACCTTC CAWSSPGVDYGYTF 14 TRBV30 once NA TRBJ1-2
TGTGCCATCAGTGTCAAGGAGGGAGCCTACGAGCAGTACTTC CAISVKEGAYEQYF 14 TRBV10-3 NA NA TRBJ2-7
TGTGCCAGCAGCCGGGACAGGGCCTCCTACGAGCAGTACTTC CASSRDRASYEQYF 14 TRBV11-3 once TRBD1 TRBJ2-7
TGTGCCAGTAGCACCCCGGTGTCAGTCGCTAGCAATCAGCCCCAGCATTTT CASSTPVSVASNQPQHF 17 TRBV19 NA NA TRBJ1-5